This note documents a single T cell receptor beta chain sequence. The antigen is undetermined. The CDR3 has 15 amino acids. CDR1 and CDR2 from the germline V gene are MNHEY and SVGAGI. With 5 bases clipped from V and 5 bases from J, the junction kept 6 bases outside the gene matches. Then a second PCR, running roughly 7 to 11 cycles, was carried out with a sample-barcoded 5' primer and a J-beta primer mix. TCRdb passed the 5' RACE reads through MiXCR, listing each CDR3 protein once. The sample has 900,000 to 950,000 distinct CDR3 sequences; about 29% are singletons. This entry belongs to a study of blood T cells in healthy people across ages. Study findings and constraints: More naive CD4+ cells and higher diversity marked long-lived donors relative to aged donors.

These data are also associated with another study on T cells of mothers and their children.

The sequence came from a woman in her 40s in good health. The chain recombines TRBV6-5 with TRBJ2-5; 12 bases match TRBD2. The sample comprised blood. The CDR3 protein is CASSGGGTSGETQYF. In nucleotides, the CDR3 is TGTGCCAGCAGTGGGGGGGGGACTAGCGGGGAGACCCAGTACTTC.